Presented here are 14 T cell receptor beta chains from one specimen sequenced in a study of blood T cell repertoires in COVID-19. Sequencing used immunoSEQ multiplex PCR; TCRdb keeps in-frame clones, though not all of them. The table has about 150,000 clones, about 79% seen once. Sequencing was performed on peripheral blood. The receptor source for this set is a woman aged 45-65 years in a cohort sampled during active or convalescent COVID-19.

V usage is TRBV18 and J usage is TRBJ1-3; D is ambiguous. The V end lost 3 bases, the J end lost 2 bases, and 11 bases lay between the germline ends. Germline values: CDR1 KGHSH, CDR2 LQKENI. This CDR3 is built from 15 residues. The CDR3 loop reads CASSPQAAAGNTIYF. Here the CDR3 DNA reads TGTGCCAGCTCACCGCAGGCAGCAGCTGGAAACACCATATATTTT.

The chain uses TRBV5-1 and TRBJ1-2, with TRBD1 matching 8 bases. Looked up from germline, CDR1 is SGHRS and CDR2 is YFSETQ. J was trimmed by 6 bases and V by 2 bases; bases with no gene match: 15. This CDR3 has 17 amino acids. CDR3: CASSLAPGQGSSNGYTF. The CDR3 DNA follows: TGCGCCAGCAGCTTAGCACCCGGACAGGGAAGTTCGAATGGCTACACCTTC.

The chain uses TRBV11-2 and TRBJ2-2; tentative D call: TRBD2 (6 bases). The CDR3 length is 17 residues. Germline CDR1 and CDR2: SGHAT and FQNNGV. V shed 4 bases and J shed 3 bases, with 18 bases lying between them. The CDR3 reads CASSYGWRGYYTGELFF. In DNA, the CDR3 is TGTGCCAGCAGCTATGGGTGGAGGGGATACTACACCGGGGAGCTGTTTTTT.

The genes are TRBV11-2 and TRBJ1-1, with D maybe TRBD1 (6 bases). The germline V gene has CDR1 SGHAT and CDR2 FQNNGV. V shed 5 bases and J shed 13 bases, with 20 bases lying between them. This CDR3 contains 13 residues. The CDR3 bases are TGTGCCAGCAGCACCAGGGGCCGCTCGGTTCATTTCTTT. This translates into CASSTRGRSVHFF.

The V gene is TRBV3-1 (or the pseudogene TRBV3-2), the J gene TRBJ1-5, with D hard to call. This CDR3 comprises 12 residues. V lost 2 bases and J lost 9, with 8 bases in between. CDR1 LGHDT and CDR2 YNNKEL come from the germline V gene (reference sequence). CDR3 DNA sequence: TGTGCCAGCAGCCAAATTAGTGGGCCCCAGCATTTT. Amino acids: CASSQISGPQHF.

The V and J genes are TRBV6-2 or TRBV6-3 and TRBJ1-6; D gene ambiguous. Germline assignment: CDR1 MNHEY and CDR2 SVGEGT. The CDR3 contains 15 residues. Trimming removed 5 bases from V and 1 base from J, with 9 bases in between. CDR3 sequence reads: CASSPVGSYNSPLHF. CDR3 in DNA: TGTGCCAGCAGTCCGGTCGGGTCCTATAATTCACCCCTCCACTTT.

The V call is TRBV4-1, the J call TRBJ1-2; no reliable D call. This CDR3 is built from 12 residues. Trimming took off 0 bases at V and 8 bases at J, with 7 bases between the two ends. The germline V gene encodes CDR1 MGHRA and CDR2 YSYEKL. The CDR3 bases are TGCGCCAGCAGCCAAGATACTTGGGGCTACACCTTC. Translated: CASSQDTWGYTF.

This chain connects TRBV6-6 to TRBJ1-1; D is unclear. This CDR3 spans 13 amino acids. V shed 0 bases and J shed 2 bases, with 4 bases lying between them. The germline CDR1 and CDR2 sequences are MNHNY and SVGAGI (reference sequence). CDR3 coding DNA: TGTGCCAGCAGTTACTCACAAAACACTGAAGCTTTCTTT. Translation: CASSYSQNTEAFF.

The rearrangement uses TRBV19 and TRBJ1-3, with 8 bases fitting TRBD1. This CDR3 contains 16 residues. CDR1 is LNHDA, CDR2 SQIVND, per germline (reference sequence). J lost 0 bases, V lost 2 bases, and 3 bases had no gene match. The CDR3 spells CASSIRGTGSGNTIYF. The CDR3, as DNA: TGTGCCAGTAGTATAAGGGGGACAGGCTCTGGAAACACCATATATTTT.

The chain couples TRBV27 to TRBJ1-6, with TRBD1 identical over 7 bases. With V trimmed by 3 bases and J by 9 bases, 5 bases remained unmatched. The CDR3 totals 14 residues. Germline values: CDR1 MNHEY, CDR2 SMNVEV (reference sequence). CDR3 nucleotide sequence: TGTGCCAGCAGTTTCCACAGGGGTGGTTCACCCCTCCACTTT. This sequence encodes CASSFHRGGSPLHF.

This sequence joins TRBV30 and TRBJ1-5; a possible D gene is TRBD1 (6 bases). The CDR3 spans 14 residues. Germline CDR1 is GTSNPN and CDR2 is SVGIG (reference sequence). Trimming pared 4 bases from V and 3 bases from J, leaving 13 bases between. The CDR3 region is CAWNRDVTNQPQHF. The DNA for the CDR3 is TGTGCCTGGAACAGGGACGTAACCAATCAGCCCCAGCATTTT.

This CDR3 reads CASSQVSGGGTEAFF. The CDR3 bases are TGTGCCAGCAGCCAAGTTAGCGGTGGGGGCACTGAAGCTTTCTTT. This chain connects TRBV14 to TRBJ1-1, with D possibly TRBD1 on 5 matching bases. V was pared by 1 base and J by 4 bases, with 13 bases between. There are 15 residues in the CDR3. Germline V gene lookup returns CDR1 SGHDN and CDR2 FVKESK.

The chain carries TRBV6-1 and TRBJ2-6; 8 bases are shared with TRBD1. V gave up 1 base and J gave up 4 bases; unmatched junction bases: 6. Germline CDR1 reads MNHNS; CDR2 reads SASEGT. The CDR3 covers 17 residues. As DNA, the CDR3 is TGTGCCAGCAGTGAAGACCCAGGGGGCGCGGGGGCCAACGTCCTGACTTTC. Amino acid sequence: CASSEDPGGAGANVLTF.

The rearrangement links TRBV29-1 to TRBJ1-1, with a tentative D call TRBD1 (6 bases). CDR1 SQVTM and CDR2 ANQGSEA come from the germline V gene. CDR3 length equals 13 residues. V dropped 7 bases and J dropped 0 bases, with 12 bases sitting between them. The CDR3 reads CSGTGQLNTEAFF. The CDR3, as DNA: TGCAGCGGGACCGGACAGCTGAACACTGAAGCTTTCTTT.